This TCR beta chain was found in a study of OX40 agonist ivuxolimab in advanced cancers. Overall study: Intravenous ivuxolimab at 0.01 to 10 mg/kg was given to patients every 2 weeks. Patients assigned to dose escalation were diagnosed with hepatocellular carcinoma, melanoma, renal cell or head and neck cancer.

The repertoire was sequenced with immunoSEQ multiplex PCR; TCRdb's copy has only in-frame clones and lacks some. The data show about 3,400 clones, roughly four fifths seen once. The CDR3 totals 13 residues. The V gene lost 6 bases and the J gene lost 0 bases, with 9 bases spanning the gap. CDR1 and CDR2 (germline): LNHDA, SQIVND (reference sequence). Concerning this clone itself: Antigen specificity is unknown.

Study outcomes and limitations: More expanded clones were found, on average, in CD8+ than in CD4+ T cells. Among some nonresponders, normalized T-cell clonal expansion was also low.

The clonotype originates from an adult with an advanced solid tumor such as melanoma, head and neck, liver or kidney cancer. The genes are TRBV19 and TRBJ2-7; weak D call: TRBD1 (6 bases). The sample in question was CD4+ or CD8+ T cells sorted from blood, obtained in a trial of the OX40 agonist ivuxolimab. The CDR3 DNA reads TGTGCCAGTAGAACAGGGCCCTCCTACGAGCAGTACTTC. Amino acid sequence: CASRTGPSYEQYF.